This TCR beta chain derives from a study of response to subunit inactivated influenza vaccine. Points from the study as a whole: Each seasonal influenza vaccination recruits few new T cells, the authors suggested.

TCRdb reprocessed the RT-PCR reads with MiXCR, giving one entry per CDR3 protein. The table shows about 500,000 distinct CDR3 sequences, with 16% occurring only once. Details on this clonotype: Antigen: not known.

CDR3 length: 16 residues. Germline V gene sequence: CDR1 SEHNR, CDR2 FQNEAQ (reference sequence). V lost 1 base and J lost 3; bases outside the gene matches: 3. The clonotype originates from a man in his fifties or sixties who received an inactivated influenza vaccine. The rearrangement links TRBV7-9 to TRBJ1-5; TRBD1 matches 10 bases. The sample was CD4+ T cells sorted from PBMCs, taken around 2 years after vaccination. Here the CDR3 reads CASSLGTGGFNQPQHF. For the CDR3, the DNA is TGTGCCAGCAGCTTAGGGACAGGGGGTTTCAATCAGCCCCAGCATTTT. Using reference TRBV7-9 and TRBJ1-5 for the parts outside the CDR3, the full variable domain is DTGVSQNPRHKITKRGQNVTFRCDPISEHNRLYWYRQTLGQGPEFLTYFQNEAQLEKSRLLSDRFSAERPKGSFSTLEIQRTEQGDSAMYLCASSLGTGGFNQPQHFGDGTRLSIL.